Listed below are T cell receptor beta chains from one sample, sequenced in a study of T cell repertoires in cytomegalovirus infection. TCRdb used MiXCR to reprocess the reads, holding one entry per CDR3 protein. The sample includes approximately 74,000 distinct CDR3 sequences, 40% of them seen just once. Antigen specificity for these receptors is unknown. Material: CD8+ T cells from cultured PBMCs, obtained from culture after CMV antigen stimulation. These TCRs come from a human donor in good health (CMV status not recorded). Some clones in this sample may be carry-over from other donors' samples. The CDR3 runs from the conserved cysteine through the conserved F or W. A D gene is named only where the DNA matches it firmly. Not every row has a clone size; where given, it reads once, few, many or a size class.

len | j_gene | d_gene | abundance | v_gene | CDR3nt | CDR3aa
16 | TRBJ1-1 | . | few | TRBV11-2 | TGTGCCAGCAGCCCATCTTCCCGCGACCTGAACACTGAAGCTTTCTTT | CASSPSSRDLNTEAFF
15 | TRBJ1-1 | TRBD1 | . | TRBV20-1 | TGCAGTGCTAGGGGGACAGCCCCCGGAATCTCTGAAGCTTTCTTT | CSARGTAPGISEAFF
17 | TRBJ2-1 | TRBD1 | . | TRBV28 | TGTGCCAGCAGTTCCCGATGGACAGGTAAAATGGGGAATGAGCAGTTCTTC | CASSSRWTGKMGNEQFF
19 | TRBJ2-2 | TRBD1 | few | TRBV12-5 | TGTGCTAGTGGTTCCGGGATTCCCCCGGGACAGGGCGAAGCCGGGGAGCTGTTTTTT | CASGSGIPPGQGEAGELFF
15 | TRBJ1-2 | . | . | TRBV5-1 | TGCGCCAGCAGCTTGGTGTTAGGTGGGGGCTATGGCTACACCTTC | CASSLVLGGGYGYTF
15 | TRBJ1-5 | . | . | TRBV12-3/TRBV12-4 | TGTGCCAGCAGTTTAGACACAGGGACTAATCAGCCCCAGCATTTT | CASSLDTGTNQPQHF
17 | TRBJ2-3 | . | . | TRBV28 | TGTGCCAGCAGTCAGCCCCCGGGGGGCCGATACACAGATACGCAGTATTTT | CASSQPPGGRYTDTQYF
15 | TRBJ2-7 | TRBD2 | . | TRBV2 | TGTGCCAGCGGGGGACTAGCGGGTGCCGCCTACGAGCAGTACTTC | CASGGLAGAAYEQYF
16 | TRBJ1-5 | . | once | TRBV6-1 | TGTGCCAGCAGGGGCACTGCAGACAGACAAGATCAGCCCCAGCATTTT | CASRGTADRQDQPQHF
11 | TRBJ2-7 | . | once | TRBV6-6 | TGTGCCAGCGCCCAGACGTACGAGCAGTACTTC | CASAQTYEQYF
16 | TRBJ2-2 | TRBD2 | few | TRBV12-3/TRBV12-4 | TGTGCCAGCAGTTTATGGCTAGCGGGGAACACTGGGGAGCTGTTTTTT | CASSLWLAGNTGELFF
14 | TRBJ2-1 | . | . | TRBV6-6 | TGTGCCAGCAGATATCCCGGTCAGGAAAATGAGCAGTTCTTC | CASRYPGQENEQFF
14 | TRBJ2-7 | . | once | TRBV4-1 | TGCGCCAGCAGCCTTCAAACCGGGGCCTACGAGCAGTACTTC | CASSLQTGAYEQYF
17 | TRBJ2-1 | TRBD2 | . | TRBV5-1 | TGCGCCAGCAGCTTGCTCTTCGCGGGGGGTGGTGTCGATGAGCAGTTCTTC | CASSLLFAGGGVDEQFF
13 | TRBJ2-1 | . | few | TRBV4-2 | TGTGCCAGCAGGAATTCGGGGTACAATGAGCAGTTCTTC | CASRNSGYNEQFF
16 | TRBJ1-2 | . | . | TRBV7-3 | TGTGCCAGCAGCCCCCAGGGTGGTACCCTAGGCTATGGCTACACCTTC | CASSPQGGTLGYGYTF
12 | TRBJ1-1 | TRBD1 | . | TRBV7-9 | TGTGCCAGCAGCTCCCCGACAGGGACGACTTTCTTT | CASSSPTGTTFF
15 | TRBJ2-3 | . | . | TRBV4-3 | TGCGCCAGCAACTCGGGTGTACTTAGCACAGATACGCAGTATTTT | CASNSGVLSTDTQYF
15 | TRBJ2-2 | . | . | TRBV7-9 | TGTGCCAGCAGCCCCTTGGACGGGAACGGCGGGGAGCTGTTGTTT | CASSPLDGNGGELLF
14 | TRBJ2-7 | TRBD2 | . | TRBV7-2 | TGTGCCAGCAGCTTAAGCGGGGTGGAGTACGAGCAGTACTTC | CASSLSGVEYEQYF
15 | TRBJ2-2 | . | few | TRBV19 | TGTGCCAGTAGCATCCCTGAGGGGCACACCGGGGAGCTGTTTTTT | CASSIPEGHTGELFF
15 | TRBJ2-2 | . | few | TRBV7-6 | TGTGCCAGCAGCTTAGTATTACAAGGCACCGGGGAGCTGTTTTTT | CASSLVLQGTGELFF
13 | TRBJ2-5 | . | . | TRBV12-3/TRBV12-4 | TGTGCCAGCACCCCCCGGGGTCAAGAGACCCAGTACTTC | CASTPRGQETQYF
15 | TRBJ1-2 | . | . | TRBV5-1 | TGCGCCAGCAGTCCCCCATTGGGATCTAACTATGGCTACACCTTC | CASSPPLGSNYGYTF
14 | TRBJ2-1 | TRBD1 | few | TRBV7-9 | TGTGCCAGCAGCCCGGACAGGGGCCGCCATGAGCAGTTCTTC | CASSPDRGRHEQFF
15 | TRBJ2-7 | TRBD1 | . | TRBV27 | TGTGCCAGCAGTTTATCGTGGGGGACAGGGGGCGAGCAGTACTTC | CASSLSWGTGGEQYF
20 | TRBJ2-7 | TRBD2 | . | TRBV7-2 | TGTGCCAGCACCCTAGGGGCGGGTATTAGCGGGGGGAAGTACTCCTACGAGCAGTACTTC | CASTLGAGISGGKYSYEQYF
14 | TRBJ2-1 | TRBD2 | few | TRBV2 | TGTGCCAGCAGTGAAGGTGCGGGGGGTAATGAGCAGTTCTTC | CASSEGAGGNEQFF
13 | TRBJ2-1 | . | once | TRBV6-5 | TGTGCCAGCAGTTATGAGAACAGAAGGGAGCAGTTCTTC | CASSYENRREQFF
15 | TRBJ2-1 | TRBD2 | . | TRBV7-9 | TGTGCCAGCAGCCGCTTAGCGGGGGTAAACAATGAGCAGTTCTTC | CASSRLAGVNNEQFF
12 | TRBJ1-1 | . | . | TRBV29-1 | TGCAGCGTTTTTGGGGGGAACACTGAAGCTTTCTTT | CSVFGGNTEAFF
16 | TRBJ1-1 | TRBD1 | . | TRBV11-2 | TGTGCCAGCAGTCAGACAGGGGTGGGTTTGAGGACTGAAGCTTTCTTT | CASSQTGVGLRTEAFF
15 | TRBJ1-6 | . | few | TRBV4-3 | TGCGCCAGCAGCCAGGCTACAGGGAGCTTTTCACCCCTCCACTTT | CASSQATGSFSPLHF
14 | TRBJ1-2 | . | many | TRBV7-2 | TGTGCCAGCAGCCCTGTGCGGGGGGCGGTCGGCTACACCTTC | CASSPVRGAVGYTF
14 | TRBJ2-3 | . | . | TRBV27 | TGTGCCAGCGGCCCCGGCGTGACGGGAGATACGCAGTATTTT | CASGPGVTGDTQYF
19 | TRBJ2-1 | TRBD2 | few | TRBV4-1 | TGCGCCAGCAGCCAATGGTGGCGGGGGGGCCCCTCGCTTGGCAATGAGCAGTTCTTC | CASSQWWRGGPSLGNEQFF
14 | TRBJ1-1 | . | . | TRBV29-1 | TGCAGCGTTGAAGGGGCGGACCGAGGCACTGAAGCTTTCTTT | CSVEGADRGTEAFF
15 | TRBJ1-2 | TRBD1 | few | TRBV12-3/TRBV12-4 | TGTGCCAGCAGTTTAGCGGCAGGGGGCGACTATGGCTACACCTTC | CASSLAAGGDYGYTF
15 | TRBJ2-5 | TRBD1 | . | TRBV2 | TGTGCCAGCAGTGCCCTAAACAGGGGCGGGGAGACCCAGTACTTC | CASSALNRGGETQYF
14 | TRBJ2-1 | . | . | TRBV11-2 | TGTGCCAGCAGCCGCACGCCAGTGATCCCTGAGCAGTTCTTC | CASSRTPVIPEQFF
13 | TRBJ2-5 | . | . | TRBV6-1 | TGTGCCAGCAACGGAGGAGCCCAAGAGACCCAGTACTTC | CASNGGAQETQYF
8 | TRBJ2-1 | . | few | TRBV5-8 | TGTGCCAGCAGCTTGTTGTTCTTC | CASSLLFF
16 | TRBJ2-3 | . | . | TRBV7-3 | TGTGCCAGCAGCCCTCCTGGGAGCGGATACACAGATACGCAGTATTTT | CASSPPGSGYTDTQYF
17 | TRBJ2-5 | TRBD2 | . | TRBV29-1 | TGCAGCGGCAACGGTCCGCTAGCGGGGGGGATTGTGGAGACCCAGTACTTC | CSGNGPLAGGIVETQYF
13 | TRBJ2-3 | . | few | TRBV6-4 | TGTGCCAGCAGTGAGCGAGACACAGATACGCAGTATTTT | CASSERDTDTQYF
14 | TRBJ1-6 | TRBD1 | few | TRBV27 | TGTGCCAGCACCCTCGGACAGGATAATTCACCCCTCCACTTT | CASTLGQDNSPLHF
16 | TRBJ1-5 | TRBD1 | many | TRBV6-6 | TGTGCCAGCAGTTACCAACCGGGACAGGGCAATCAGCCCCAGCATTTT | CASSYQPGQGNQPQHF
17 | TRBJ1-5 | TRBD1 | . | TRBV7-9 | TGTGCCAGCAGCTTAGGCCCGGGACAGGGGCCCCAGCAGCCCCAGCATTTT | CASSLGPGQGPQQPQHF
14 | TRBJ2-7 | . | once | TRBV19 | TGTGCCAGTAGTATAGTCGGCAGTGCCTACGAGCAGTACTTC | CASSIVGSAYEQYF
13 | TRBJ2-2 | . | few | TRBV19 | TGTGCCAGTAGTTGGGGGAACACCGGGGAGCTGTTTTTT | CASSWGNTGELFF
14 | TRBJ2-3 | . | few | TRBV7-8 | TGTGCCAGCAGCCCCGTGGGGGCTATAGATACGCAGTATTTT | CASSPVGAIDTQYF
16 | TRBJ2-7 | . | few | TRBV4-1 | TGCGCCAGCAGCCCTGCCTCGGGACTGCCCGCCTACGAGCAGTACTTC | CASSPASGLPAYEQYF
15 | TRBJ1-1 | . | many | TRBV6-5 | TGTGCCAGCAGTTCGTGGACAGCCTTGAACACTGAAGCTTTCTTT | CASSSWTALNTEAFF
15 | TRBJ2-5 | TRBD1 | many | TRBV7-2 | TGTGCCAGCAGCCGAAGGGACAGGGGGATTGAGACCCAGTACTTC | CASSRRDRGIETQYF
18 | TRBJ2-2 | . | . | TRBV7-4 | TGTGCCAGCAGCCCCCAGACCTGGTTTCAGCGGGACACCGGGGAGCTGTTTTTT | CASSPQTWFQRDTGELFF
13 | TRBJ1-2 | . | many | TRBV7-2 | TGTGCCAGCAGCTTAGCGGACAACTATGGCTACACCTTC | CASSLADNYGYTF
19 | TRBJ1-1 | . | many | TRBV7-8 | TGTGCCAGCAGCCCCTCGATCTCCAGGGAGTTGGTCATGAACACTGAAGCTTTCTTT | CASSPSISRELVMNTEAFF
16 | TRBJ2-7 | . | . | TRBV4-1 | TGTGCCAGCAGCCAAGACGCTGAGTCTGTCTCCTACGAGCAGTACTTC | CASSQDAESVSYEQYF